This T cell receptor beta chain was retrieved from a study of T cell responses to AZD1222 COVID-19 vaccine. Points from the study as a whole: With two AZD1222 doses given, Spike-specific TCR breadth and depth both rose. Donors in the cohort were predominantly white British and more often female, and clonal diversity was possibly underestimated. It was only a handful of AZD1222 recipients who were seropositive at baseline.

As to this clone: The antigen remains undetermined.

The CDR3 loop spans 15 amino acids. V lost 3 bases to trimming and J lost 4 bases, with 13 bases between them. Per the germline V gene, CDR1 is LNHNV and CDR2 is YYDKDF (reference sequence). Clones were sequenced by immunoSEQ multiplex PCR, and TCRdb holds only the in-frame ones, with some missing. This table has 200,000 to 250,000 clones, just over 90% appearing once. The rearrangement links TRBV15 to TRBJ1-3; a weak D match, TRBD1 (6 bases). The source is an adult in good health. The source was peripheral blood, collected on day 0 of MenACWY control vaccination. CDR3: CATSSGGTSGNTIYF. CDR3 DNA sequence: TGTGCCACCAGCAGTGGGGGGACATCAGGAAACACCATATATTTT.